This T cell receptor beta chain was documented in a study of monozygotic twins with inflammatory bowel disease. Total RNA isolation used whole blood (no T cell sorting was performed). A word on this clonotype: What it binds is not known.

CDR3 length: 13 residues. Germline V CDR1 and CDR2: MDHEN, SYDVKM. Study-level results: Support was lacking for any single strong IBD-associated signal or clonotype. Compared with healthy co-twins, IBD patients showed reduced TCRbeta repertoire diversity by inverse Simpson.

In eight separate reactions per sample, cDNA was generated. TCRdb reprocessed the 5' RACE reads, keeping one entry per CDR3 protein, no DNA. The sample table includes about 43,000 distinct CDR3 sequences. The genes are TRBV28 and TRBJ2-1; lacking DNA, the TRBD2 call made by TCRdb goes unchecked. The source material was blood. This clonotype was sampled from a human donor with ulcerative colitis or Crohn's disease, or a healthy co-twin of an affected twin (not recorded which). CDR3 sequence: CASRRTSKTEQFF.